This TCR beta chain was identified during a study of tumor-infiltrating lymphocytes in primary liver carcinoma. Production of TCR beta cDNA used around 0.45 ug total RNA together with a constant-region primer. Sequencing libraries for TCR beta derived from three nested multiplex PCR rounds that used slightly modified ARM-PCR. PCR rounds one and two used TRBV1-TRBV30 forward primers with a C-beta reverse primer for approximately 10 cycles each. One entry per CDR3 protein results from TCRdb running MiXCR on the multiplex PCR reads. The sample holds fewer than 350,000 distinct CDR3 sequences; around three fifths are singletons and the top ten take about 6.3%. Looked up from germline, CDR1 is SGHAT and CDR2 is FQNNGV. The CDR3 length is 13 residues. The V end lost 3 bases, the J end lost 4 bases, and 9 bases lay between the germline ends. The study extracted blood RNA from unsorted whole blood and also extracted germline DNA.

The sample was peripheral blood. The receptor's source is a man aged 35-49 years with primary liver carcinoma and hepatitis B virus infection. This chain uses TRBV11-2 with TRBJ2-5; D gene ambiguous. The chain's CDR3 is CASSFGRIETQYF. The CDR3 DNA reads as TGTGCCAGCAGCTTTGGCAGAATAGAGACCCAGTACTTC.